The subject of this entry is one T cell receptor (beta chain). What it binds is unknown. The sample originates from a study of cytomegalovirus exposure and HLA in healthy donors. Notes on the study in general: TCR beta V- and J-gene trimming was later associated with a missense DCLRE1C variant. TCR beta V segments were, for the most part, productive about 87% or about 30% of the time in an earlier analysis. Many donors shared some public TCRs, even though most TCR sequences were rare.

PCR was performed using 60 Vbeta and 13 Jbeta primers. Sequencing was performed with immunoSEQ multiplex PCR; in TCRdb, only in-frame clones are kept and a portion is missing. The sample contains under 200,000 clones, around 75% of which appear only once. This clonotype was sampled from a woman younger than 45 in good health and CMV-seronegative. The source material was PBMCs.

The CDR3 region is CASSAGTDNSPLHF. As DNA, the CDR3 is TGTGCCAGCAGCGCCGGGACAGATAATTCACCCCTCCACTTT. The rearrangement links TRBV9 to TRBJ1-6, with 7 bases aligning to TRBD1. V dropped 3 bases and J dropped 5; count of bases not matched to a gene: 2. The CDR3 has 14 residues. In germline, CDR1 is SGDLS, CDR2 YYNGEE.